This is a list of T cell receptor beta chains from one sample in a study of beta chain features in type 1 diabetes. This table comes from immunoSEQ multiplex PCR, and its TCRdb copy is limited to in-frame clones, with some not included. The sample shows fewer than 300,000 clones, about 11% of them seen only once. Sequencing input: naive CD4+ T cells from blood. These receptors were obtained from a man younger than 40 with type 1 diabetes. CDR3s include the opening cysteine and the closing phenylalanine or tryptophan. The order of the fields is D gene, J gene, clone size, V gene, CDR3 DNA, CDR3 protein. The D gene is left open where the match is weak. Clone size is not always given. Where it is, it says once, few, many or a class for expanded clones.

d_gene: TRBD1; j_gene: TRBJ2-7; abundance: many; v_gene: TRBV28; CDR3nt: TGTGCCAGCACGGGGAGAGACAGGGGGCTTCGGTTC; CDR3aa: CASTGRDRGLRF
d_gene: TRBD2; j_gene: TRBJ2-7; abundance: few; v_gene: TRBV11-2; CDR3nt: TGTGCCAGCAGCTTAGTACTAGCGGGGATGAGCTCCTACGAGCAGTACTTC; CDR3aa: CASSLVLAGMSSYEQYF
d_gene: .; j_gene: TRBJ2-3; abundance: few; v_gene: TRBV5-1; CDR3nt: TGCGCCAGCAGCAGCGGCGGTATTGCAGATACGCAGTATTTT; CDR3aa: CASSSGGIADTQYF
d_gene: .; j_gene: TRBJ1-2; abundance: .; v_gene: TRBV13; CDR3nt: TGTGCCAGCAGCAGGGATGGGACGGGAGCTAACTATGGCTACACCTTC; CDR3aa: CASSRDGTGANYGYTF
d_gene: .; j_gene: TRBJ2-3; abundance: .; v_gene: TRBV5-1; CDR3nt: TGCGCCAGCAGCTCTAGCTTCGTAGATACGCAGTATTTT; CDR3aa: CASSSSFVDTQYF
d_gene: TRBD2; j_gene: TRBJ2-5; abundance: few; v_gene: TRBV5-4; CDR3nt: TGTGCCAGCAGACGGGAGACTAGCGAGACCCAGTACTTC; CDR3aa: CASRRETSETQYF
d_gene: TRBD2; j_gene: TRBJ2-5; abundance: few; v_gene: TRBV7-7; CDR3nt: TGTGCTAGCAGCTTAGCGGGGGGTGAGACCCAGTACTTC; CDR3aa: CASSLAGGETQYF
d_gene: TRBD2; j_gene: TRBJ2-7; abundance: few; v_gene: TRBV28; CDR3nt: TGTGCCAGCAGTTTATCACTAGCGGGGGTAAACGAGCAGTACTTC; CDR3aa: CASSLSLAGVNEQYF
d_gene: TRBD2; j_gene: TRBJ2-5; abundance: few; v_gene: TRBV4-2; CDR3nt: TGTGCCAGCACCCCAACTAGCGGGGGCGGAGAGACCCAGTACTTC; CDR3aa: CASTPTSGGGETQYF
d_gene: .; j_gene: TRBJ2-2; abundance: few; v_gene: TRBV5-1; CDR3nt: TGCGCCAGCAGCTTGGGGGAGACCGGGGAGCTGTTTTTT; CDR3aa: CASSLGETGELFF
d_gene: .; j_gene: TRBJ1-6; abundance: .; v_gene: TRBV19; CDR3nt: TGTGCCAGTATGCGGACAGTCTCTCCTTCACCCCTCCACTTT; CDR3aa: CASMRTVSPSPLHF
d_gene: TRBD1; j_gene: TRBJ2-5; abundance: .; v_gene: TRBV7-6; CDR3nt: TGTGCCAGCAGCTCTTGGACAGGGGGCGCGGGGGAGACCCAGTACTTC; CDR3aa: CASSSWTGGAGETQYF
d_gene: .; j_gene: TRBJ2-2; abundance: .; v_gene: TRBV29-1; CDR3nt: TGCAGCGGCCGAGAGGCCGGGGAGCTGTTTTTT; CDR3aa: CSGREAGELFF
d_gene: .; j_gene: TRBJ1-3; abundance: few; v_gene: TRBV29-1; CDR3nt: TGCAGCGTCGGGGTCTCTCTCGGAAACACCATATATTTT; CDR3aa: CSVGVSLGNTIYF
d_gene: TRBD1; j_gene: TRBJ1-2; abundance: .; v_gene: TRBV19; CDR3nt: TGTGCCAGTGACAGGGGAGACGGCTACACCTTC; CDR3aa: CASDRGDGYTF
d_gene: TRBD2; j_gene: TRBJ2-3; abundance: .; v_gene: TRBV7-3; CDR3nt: TGTGCCAGCAGCTTAAGCGGGGGAAGCACAGATACGCAGTATTTT; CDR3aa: CASSLSGGSTDTQYF
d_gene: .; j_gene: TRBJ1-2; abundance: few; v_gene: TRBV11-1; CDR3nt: TGTGCCAGCAGCCCATGGACTGAGGGCTACACCTTC; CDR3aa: CASSPWTEGYTF
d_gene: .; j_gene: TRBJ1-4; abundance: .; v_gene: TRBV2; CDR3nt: TGTGCCAGCAGTCCAGGGTCCCTCAATGAAAAACTGTTTTTT; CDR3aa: CASSPGSLNEKLFF
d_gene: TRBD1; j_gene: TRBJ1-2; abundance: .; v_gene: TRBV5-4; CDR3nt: TGTGCCAGCAGCCCGGACAGGGACTATGGCTACACCTTC; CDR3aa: CASSPDRDYGYTF
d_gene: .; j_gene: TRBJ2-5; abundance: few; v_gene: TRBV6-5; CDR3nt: TGTGCCAGCGGGAGCGACCAAGAGACCCAGTACTTC; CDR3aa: CASGSDQETQYF
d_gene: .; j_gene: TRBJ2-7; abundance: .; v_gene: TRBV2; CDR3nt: TGTGCCAGCAGCGGGTTTTCTGTGACAGCCACCTACGAGCAGTACTTC; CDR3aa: CASSGFSVTATYEQYF
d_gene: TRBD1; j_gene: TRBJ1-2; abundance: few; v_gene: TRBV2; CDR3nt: TGTGCCAGCAGTCCGCAGGGGGCAGAGGGCTACACCTTC; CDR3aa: CASSPQGAEGYTF
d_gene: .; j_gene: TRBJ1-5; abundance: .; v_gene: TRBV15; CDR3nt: TGTGCCACCAGCAGAGATACCCCGAGTCAGCCCCAGCATTTT; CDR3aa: CATSRDTPSQPQHF
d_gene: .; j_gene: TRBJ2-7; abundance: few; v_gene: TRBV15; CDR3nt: TGTGCCACCAGCAGAGCAGGGTTCGGAGGGGTCGAGCAGTACTTC; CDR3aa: CATSRAGFGGVEQYF
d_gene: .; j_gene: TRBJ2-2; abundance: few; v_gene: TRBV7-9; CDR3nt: TGTGCCAGCAGCTTAGCTGGCTACACCGGGGAGCTGTTTTTT; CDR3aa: CASSLAGYTGELFF
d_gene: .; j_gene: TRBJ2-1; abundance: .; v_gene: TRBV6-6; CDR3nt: TGTGCCAGCAAGCTAAGCTCCTACAATGAGCAGTTCTTC; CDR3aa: CASKLSSYNEQFF
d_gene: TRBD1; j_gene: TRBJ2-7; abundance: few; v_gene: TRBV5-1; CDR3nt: TGCGCCAGCAGCTTGGGACAGGGGGTTTACGAGCAGTACTTC; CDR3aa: CASSLGQGVYEQYF
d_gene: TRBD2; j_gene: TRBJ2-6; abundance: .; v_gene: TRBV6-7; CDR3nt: TGTGCCCGCCCTACTCTGGCGGGGGACTTCTCTGGGGCCAACGTCCTGACTTTC; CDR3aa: CARPTLAGDFSGANVLTF
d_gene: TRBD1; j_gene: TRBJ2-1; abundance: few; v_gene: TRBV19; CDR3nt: TGTGCCAGCTTAGGACAGGGCGGAAATGAGCAGTTCTTC; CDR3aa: CASLGQGGNEQFF
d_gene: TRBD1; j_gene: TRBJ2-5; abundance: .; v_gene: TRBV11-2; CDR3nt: TGTGCCAGCAGCCCTTTTGGGACAGAAGGGGCTTTGGGGACCCAGTACTTC; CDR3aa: CASSPFGTEGALGTQYF
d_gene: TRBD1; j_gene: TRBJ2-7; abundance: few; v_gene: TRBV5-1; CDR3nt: TGCGCCAGCAGCTTGGGGGACAGCCTCGAGCAGTACTTC; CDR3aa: CASSLGDSLEQYF